This T cell receptor (beta chain) appears in the sequencing data of a study of shared clonotypes between healthy human individuals. Study-level background: Every donor yielded three CD4 naive, three CD4 memory, two CD8 naive and one CD8 memory plate.

General study points: What naive subsets generally showed was a larger estimated richness than memory subsets showed.

Naive CD8 cells lacked CD45RO and underwent positive selection for CCR7, leaving out terminally differentiated effector memory CD45RA+ cells. Sequencing was performed with immunoSEQ multiplex PCR; in TCRdb, only in-frame clones are kept and a portion is missing. The data contain hundreds of thousands of clones, 80% to 95% of them seen just once; the ten biggest clones take up approximately 25%. The junction had 8 bases not matched to a gene; V was cut back by 3 bases and J by 6 bases. Germline CDR1 is MNHEY and CDR2 is SMNVEV (reference sequence). This CDR3 spans 14 amino acids. In regard to this clone: Its target is not known.

The clonotype comes from a man younger than 40 in good health. This rearrangement joins TRBV27 to TRBJ2-7; 7 nucleotides agree with TRBD2. The specimen sequenced was naive CD8+ T cells sorted from blood. This chain's CDR3 is CASSFGAGAFEQYF. The DNA of the CDR3 is TGTGCCAGCAGTTTCGGGGCGGGAGCATTCGAGCAGTACTTC.